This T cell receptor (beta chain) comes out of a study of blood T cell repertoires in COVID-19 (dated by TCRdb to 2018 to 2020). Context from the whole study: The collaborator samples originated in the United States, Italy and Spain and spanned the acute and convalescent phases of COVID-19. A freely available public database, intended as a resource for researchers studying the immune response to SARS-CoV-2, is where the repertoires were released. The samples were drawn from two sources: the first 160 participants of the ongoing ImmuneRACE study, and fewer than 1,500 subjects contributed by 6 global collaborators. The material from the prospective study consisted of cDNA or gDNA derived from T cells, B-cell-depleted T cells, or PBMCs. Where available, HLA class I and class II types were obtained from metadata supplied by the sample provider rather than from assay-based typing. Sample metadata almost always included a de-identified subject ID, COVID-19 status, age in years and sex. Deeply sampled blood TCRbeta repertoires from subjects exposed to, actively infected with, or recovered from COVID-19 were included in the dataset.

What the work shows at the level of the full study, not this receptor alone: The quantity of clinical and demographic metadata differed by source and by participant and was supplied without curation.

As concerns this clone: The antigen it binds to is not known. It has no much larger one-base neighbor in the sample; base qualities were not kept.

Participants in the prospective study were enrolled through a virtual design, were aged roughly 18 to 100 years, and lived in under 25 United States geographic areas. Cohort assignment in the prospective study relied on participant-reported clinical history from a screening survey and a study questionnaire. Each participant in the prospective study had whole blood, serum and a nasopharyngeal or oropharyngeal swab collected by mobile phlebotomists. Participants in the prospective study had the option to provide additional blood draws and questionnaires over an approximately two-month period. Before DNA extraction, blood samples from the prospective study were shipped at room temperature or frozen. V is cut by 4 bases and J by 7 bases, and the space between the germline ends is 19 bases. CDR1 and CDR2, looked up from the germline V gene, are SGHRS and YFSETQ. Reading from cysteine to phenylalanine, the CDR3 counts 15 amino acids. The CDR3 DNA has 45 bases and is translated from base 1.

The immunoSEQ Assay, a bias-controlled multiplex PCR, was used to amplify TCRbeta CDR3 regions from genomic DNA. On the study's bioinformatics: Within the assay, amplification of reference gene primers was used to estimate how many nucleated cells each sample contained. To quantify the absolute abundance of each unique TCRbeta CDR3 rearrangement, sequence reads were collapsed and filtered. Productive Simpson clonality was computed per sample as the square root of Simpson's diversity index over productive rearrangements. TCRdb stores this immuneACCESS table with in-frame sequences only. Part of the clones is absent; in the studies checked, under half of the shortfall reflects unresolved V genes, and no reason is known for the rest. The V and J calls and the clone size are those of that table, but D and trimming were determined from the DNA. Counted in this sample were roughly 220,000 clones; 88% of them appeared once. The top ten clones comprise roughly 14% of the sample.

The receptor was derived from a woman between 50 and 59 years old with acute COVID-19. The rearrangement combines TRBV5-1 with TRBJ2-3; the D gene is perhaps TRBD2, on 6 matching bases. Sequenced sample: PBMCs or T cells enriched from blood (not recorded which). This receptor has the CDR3 CASSLSGQGTNTQYF. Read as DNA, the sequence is TGCGCCAGCAGCCTAAGCGGGCAGGGTACAAATACGCAGTATTTT.